A single sample gave rise to the 5 T cell receptor beta chains below, sequenced in a study of OX40 agonist ivuxolimab in advanced cancers. Sequencing was performed with immunoSEQ multiplex PCR; in TCRdb, only in-frame clones are kept and a portion is missing. The table lists about 41,000 clones, approximately 82% of them singletons, with around 2.5% in the top ten. Source: CD4+ or CD8+ T cells sorted from blood, taken in a trial of the OX40 agonist ivuxolimab. The receptors were sampled from an adult with an advanced solid tumor such as melanoma, head and neck, liver or kidney cancer.

This clone was counted once. J is TRBJ2-7 and V is TRBV4-1; 7 bases line up with TRBD1. Germline CDR1 MGHRA, CDR2 YSYEKL. This CDR3 comprises 15 residues. Trimming cost V 1 base and J 7 bases; bases outside gene matches: 10. CDR3 in DNA: TGCGCCAGCAGCCAAGGCAGGGGGAGTTCGTGGGAGCAGTACTTC. Its protein product is CASSQGRGSSWEQYF.

The rearrangement joins TRBV7-2 to TRBJ2-7; TRBD2 agrees at 12 bases. V was clipped by 4 bases and J by 3 bases; unmatched bases: 4. This CDR3 has 15 residues. Germline lookup yields CDR1 SGHTA and CDR2 FQGNSA. The CDR3 loop reads CASSSLAGGNYEQYF. The CDR3 bases are TGTGCCAGCAGCTCACTAGCGGGGGGCAACTACGAGCAGTACTTC.

This clone was recorded a few times. The chain couples TRBV5-1 to TRBJ1-3, with unresolved D. The V end was cut by 3 bases, the J end by 4 bases, with 2 bases between. This CDR3 has 11 amino acids. The V gene's germline CDR1 is SGHRS and CDR2 YFSETQ. CDR3 bases: TGCGCCAGCAGCTACGGAAACACCATATATTTT. This translates into CASSYGNTIYF. The variable domain in full, with the rest retrieved from reference TRBV5-1 and TRBJ1-3, is KAGVTQTPRYLIKTRGQQVTLSCSPISGHRSVSWYQQTPGQGLQFLFEYFSETQRNKGNFPGRFSGRQFSNSRSEMNVSTLELGDSALYLCASSYGNTIYFGEGSWLTVV.

V and J are TRBV11-2 and TRBJ2-4; weak D call: TRBD1 (6 bases). Germline-derived CDR1 and CDR2 are SGHAT and FQNNGV. Trimming took off 5 bases at V and 3 bases at J, with 17 bases between the two ends. This CDR3 is 16 amino acids long. CDR3 protein: CASSEQGRINKNIQYF. CDR3 DNA: TGTGCCAGCAGCGAACAGGGCCGGATAAACAAAAACATTCAGTACTTC.

This clone was detected only once. This CDR3 is CASGLAWTGGVGEQYF. The CDR3 nucleotides read TGTGCTAGTGGTTTGGCCTGGACAGGCGGGGTTGGAGAGCAGTACTTC. The chain recombines TRBV12-5 with TRBJ2-5; possible D gene TRBD1, 7 bases. The germline CDR1 and CDR2 sequences are LGHNT and FRNRAP. The CDR3 covers 16 residues. V lost 1 base and J lost 11, with 23 bases in between.